The clone carrying this TCR beta chain showed up just once. These data originate in a study of shared T cell receptors in the human thymus. Using immunoSEQ multiplex PCR, the repertoire was profiled, and TCRdb retains in-frame clones only, with some absent. There are approximately 660,000 clones in the sample; 88% occur only once, and over 0.008% lies in the top ten. The length of the CDR3 is 16 residues. Trimming removed 0 bases from V and 6 bases from J, with 16 bases in between. The germline CDR1 and CDR2 sequences are MNHEY and SVGAGI. These data were likewise used in another study, on human thymus T cells. As reported in that work: Resections obtained during corrective heart surgery supplied the thymus tissue. Thymic and blood repertoires appeared to display a bias in their usage of V and J genes. Related research described thymic repertoires that were highly overlapping among unrelated individuals.

This receptor was obtained from a boy less than two years old with a congenital heart defect. This chain links TRBV6-5 with TRBJ2-3, with D perhaps TRBD2 (5 bases). Sequenced sample: thymocytes. The CDR3 loop is CASSYSARGYVDTQYF. CDR3 nucleotide sequence: TGTGCCAGCAGTTACTCGGCTCGGGGATATGTGGATACGCAGTATTTT.